These 30 T cell receptor beta chains were all obtained from the same sample, sequenced in a study of early T cells in non-severe SARS-CoV-2 infection. TCRdb recomputed calls from the 5' RACE reads with MiXCR, one row per CDR3 protein. This sample has 90,000 to 120,000 distinct CDR3 sequences; 11% occur once, and the top ten carry under 9%. Material for sequencing was whole blood. The receptors shown here come from an adult who was a healthcare worker with PCR-confirmed SARS-CoV-2 infection or an uninfected control (not recorded which).

This clonotype was counted at least ten times. The J gene is TRBJ2-2, the V gene TRBV7-8; no definite D call. Trimming removed 2 bases at V and 6 bases at J, with 4 bases between. The CDR3 has 12 amino acids. Looked up from germline, CDR1 is SGHVS and CDR2 is FQNEAQ. DNA for the CDR3: TGTGCCAGCAGCTTACGGGCCGGGGAGCTGTTTTTT. This codes for CASSLRAGELFF.

This clonotype has just a few counts. The chain employs TRBV11-1 and TRBJ2-3; 10 positions match TRBD2. CDR3 length equals 15 residues. J was trimmed by 11 bases and V by 5 bases; bases with no gene match: 13. Germline V gene lookup returns CDR1 SGHAT and CDR2 FQDESV (reference sequence). In nucleotides, the CDR3 is TGTGCCAGCAGCCAGCGGCTAGCGGGAGATGAGGGGCAGTATTTT. Protein: CASSQRLAGDEGQYF. The variable domain in full, completed from reference TRBV11-1 and TRBJ2-3, reads EAEVAQSPRYKITEKSQAVAFWCDPISGHATLYWYRQILGQGPELLVQFQDESVVDDSQLPKDRFSAERLKGVDSTLKIQPAELGDSAMYLCASSQRLAGDEGQYFGPGTRLTVL.

CDR3 region: CASSYTPLAGGYHEQFF. CDR3 sequence (DNA): TGTGCCAGCAGCTACACTCCTCTAGCGGGAGGATACCATGAGCAGTTCTTC. V usage is TRBV7-6 and J usage is TRBJ2-1; 11 nucleotides agree with TRBD2. Trimming removed 4 bases from V and 8 bases from J; junction bases left unmatched: 13. Looked up from germline, CDR1 is SGHVS and CDR2 is FNYEAQ. This CDR3 comprises 17 residues.

This clonotype was observed many times. The rearrangement links TRBV5-1 to TRBJ2-1; no firm D call. The V end was cut by 6 bases, the J end by 4 bases, with 20 bases between. This CDR3 comprises 16 residues. CDR1 is SGHRS and CDR2 is YFSETQ in the germline V gene. The CDR3, as DNA: TGCGCCAGCACAATTCCGGGCCCCGTGGGGTACAATGAGCAGTTCTTC. Translation gives CASTIPGPVGYNEQFF.

This clonotype showed up just a few times. The chain uses TRBV9 and TRBJ1-1; 7 bases match TRBD1. V lost 0 bases to trimming and J lost 0 bases; unmatched junction nucleotides: 2. Germline V gene data show CDR1 as SGDLS and CDR2 as YYNGEE. The CDR3 is 15 amino acids. CDR3 nucleotide sequence: TGTGCCAGCAGCGTAGGGGACAGCATGAACACTGAAGCTTTCTTT. Translation gives CASSVGDSMNTEAFF.

The table lists this clonotype with a few counts. The J gene is TRBJ2-1, the V gene TRBV11-2; D perhaps matches TRBD2 (5 bases). V dropped 0 bases and J dropped 8 bases, with 5 bases sitting between them. CDR1 and CDR2 from the germline V gene are SGHAT and FQNNGV. The CDR3 is made up of 12 amino acids. The CDR3 loop is CASSLDGDEQFF. The CDR3 nucleotides are TGTGCCAGCAGCTTAGACGGGGATGAGCAGTTCTTC.

The rearrangement links TRBV7-9 to TRBJ2-1; D not resolved. The germline V gene has CDR1 SEHNR and CDR2 FQNEAQ (reference sequence). The CDR3 has 13 residues. V shed 6 bases and J shed 4 bases, with 10 bases lying between them. The DNA of the CDR3 is TGTGCCAGCAGAGTAGAAGGGTACAATGAGCAGTTCTTC. Protein: CASRVEGYNEQFF.

The rearrangement uses TRBV7-2 and TRBJ2-1; D remains ambiguous. CDR1 and CDR2 (germline): SGHTA, FQGNSA. The V end lost 1 base, the J end lost 8 bases, and 6 bases lay between the germline ends. This CDR3 has 12 residues. The CDR3 bases are TGTGCCAGCAGCTTAGTACTCTATGAGCAGTTCTTC. Amino acid sequence: CASSLVLYEQFF.

The J gene is TRBJ2-7, the V gene TRBV5-1, with 7 bases fitting TRBD2. Germline values: CDR1 SGHRS, CDR2 YFSETQ. V gave up 0 bases and J gave up 0 bases; unmatched junction bases: 6. The CDR3 length is 16 residues. The CDR3 reads CASSLASGTRSYEQYF. The CDR3 DNA reads as TGCGCCAGCAGCTTGGCTAGCGGAACCCGCTCCTACGAGCAGTACTTC.

This clonotype came up a few times. The rearrangement uses TRBV6-1 and TRBJ2-1; TRBD2 matches at 8 bases. The junction had 6 bases not matched to a gene; V was cut back by 2 bases and J by 0 bases. The CDR3 consists of 17 residues. Germline loops: CDR1 MNHNS, CDR2 SASEGT. CDR3 nucleotide sequence: TGTGCCAGCAGTGAAAAGGTGGCGGGGGGCTCCTACAATGAGCAGTTCTTC. Residues: CASSEKVAGGSYNEQFF.

This clonotype was detected ten times or more. Likely a read error: the CDR3 ends without its conserved phenylalanine or tryptophan. The DNA is left out, because the CDR3 cannot be placed on it with certainty; the CDR3 is given as TCRdb lists it. The chain carries TRBV20-1 and TRBJ2-1; no check of the table's D call, TRBD2, against the DNA was made. The CDR3 extends over 15 residues, inclusive of both ends. Per the germline V gene, CDR1 is DFQATT and CDR2 is SNEGSKA (reference sequence). The CDR3 here is CSARSEGLAGFSFPG.

V is TRBV20-1 and J is TRBJ2-7; 10 bases align to TRBD2. Germline CDR1 and CDR2: DFQATT and SNEGSKA (reference sequence). The V and J ends lost 2 bases and 0 bases, in that order; junction bases with no gene match: 4. The length of the CDR3 is 15 residues. In nucleotides, the CDR3 is TGCAGTGCTAGATTAGCTAGCGGGAGCTCCTACGAGCAGTACTTC. Its translation: CSARLASGSSYEQYF.

V gene TRBV12-3 or TRBV12-4 combines with J gene TRBJ2-1, with 14 bases that match TRBD2. The V segment lost 3 bases and the J segment 8 bases; nucleotides outside the gene matches: 12. The length of the CDR3 is 18 residues. The CDR3 DNA sequence: TGTGCCAGCAGTTTCCCGGGACTAGCGGGAGAAGGGTTGGATGAGCAGTTCTTC. Translated: CASSFPGLAGEGLDEQFF.

This clonotype was recorded at least ten times. This sequence joins TRBV27 and TRBJ1-6, with 8 bases matching TRBD1. V lost 3 bases, J lost 8 bases, and 9 bases stayed unmatched. The V gene's germline CDR1 is MNHEY and CDR2 SMNVEV (reference sequence). This CDR3 has 16 amino acids. The CDR3 protein is CASSLNRTGGDSPLHF. In DNA form, the CDR3 reads TGTGCCAGCAGTTTGAATAGAACAGGGGGTGATTCACCCCTCCACTTT.

This rearrangement joins TRBV28 to TRBJ2-5; D gene ambiguous. The CDR3 loop spans 15 amino acids. V lost 2 bases and J 6 bases, leaving 16 bases between the germline ends. The V gene's germline CDR1 is MDHEN and CDR2 SYDVKM. CDR3 loop: CASSLPGVGEKTQYF. DNA for the CDR3: TGTGCCAGCAGTTTACCTGGGGTCGGTGAGAAGACCCAGTACTTC.

This clonotype has just a few counts. The V call is TRBV6-1, the J call TRBJ2-2; D is ambiguous. The CDR3 runs to 11 residues. Germline V gives CDR1 MNHNS, CDR2 SASEGT. V was trimmed by 6 bases and J by 3 bases, leaving 2 bases between them. This chain's CDR3 is CASRYTGELFF. The CDR3 DNA sequence: TGTGCCAGCAGGTACACCGGGGAGCTGTTTTTT.

This clonotype was counted a few times. This sequence joins TRBV27 and TRBJ1-1, with D perhaps TRBD1 (6 bases). The CDR3 sequence is 13 residues long. Germline CDR1 MNHEY, CDR2 SMNVEV (reference sequence). V shed 5 bases and J shed 4 bases, with 11 bases lying between them. CDR3 sequence: CASSARGSTEAFF. The CDR3 nucleotides read TGTGCCAGCAGTGCAAGGGGGAGCACTGAAGCTTTCTTT.

Ten or more counts support this clonotype. The chain has TRBV18 and TRBJ1-2, with D perhaps TRBD1 (5 bases). CDR3 length: 14 residues. V was shortened by 5 bases and J by 8 bases, with 18 bases between the two germline ends. Per germline, CDR1 KGHSH and CDR2 LQKENI. CDR3 sequence (DNA): TGTGCCAGCTCATCGTACCGGGACGGGGAGGGCTACACCTTC. It encodes CASSSYRDGEGYTF.

The table lists this clonotype with a few counts. The chain is built from TRBV6-5 and TRBJ2-7; 7 nucleotides align to TRBD1. Trimming at V came to 5 bases and at J to 2 bases, leaving 9 bases not matched to a gene. CDR3 length equals 15 residues. The V gene's germline CDR1 is MNHEY and CDR2 SVGAGI. The CDR3, as DNA: TGTGCCAGCAGTAATCCGTCCCAGGGGGCCTACGAGCAGTACTTC. This translates into CASSNPSQGAYEQYF.

V and J are TRBV12-3 or TRBV12-4 and TRBJ1-1, with D hard to call. There are 13 residues in the CDR3. V was cut by 3 bases and J by 1 base, with 6 bases left in between. CDR3 DNA sequence: TGTGCCAGCAGTTTTGGCAGGAACACTGAAGCTTTCTTT. It specifies CASSFGRNTEAFF.

This chain uses TRBV7-8 with TRBJ2-5, with D possibly TRBD2 on 6 matching bases. This CDR3 spans 14 amino acids. The V gene's germline CDR1 is SGHVS and CDR2 FQNEAQ. Trimming shortened V by 5 bases and J by 3 bases, and 13 bases separated the two germline ends. The CDR3, as DNA: TGTGCCAGCAGCACCTGGGACTCAGAAGAGACCCAGTACTTC. It is translated as CASSTWDSEETQYF.

This clonotype has just a few counts. This chain connects TRBV2 to TRBJ2-5; TRBD1 is a possible D gene (6 bases). V lost 6 bases to trimming and J lost 1 base, with 15 bases between them. Looked up from germline, CDR1 is SNHLY and CDR2 is FYNNEI. This CDR3 has 15 residues. CDR3 bases: TGTGCCAGCAGCGGCTCCAGGGGTTCCCAAGAGACCCAGTACTTC. As protein: CASSGSRGSQETQYF.

On this clonotype: This clone may be a read error of a much larger clone one base away. The CDR3 here is CASSSREGRETLYF. CDR3 DNA sequence: TGTGCCAGCAGCTCTCGGGAGGGCCGAGAGACCCTGTACTTC. The chain couples TRBV5-4 to TRBJ2-5; TRBD2 matches 8 bases. Germline V gives CDR1 SGHNT, CDR2 YYREEE (reference sequence). The CDR3 runs 14 residues.

This clonotype was recorded at least ten times. The junction and the germline gene differ at one end; a read error may be behind it. CDR3 loop: CSANTGTGYYAF. CDR3 coding DNA: TGCAGTGCTAACACCGGGACAGGGTATTATGCCTTC. V is TRBV20-1 and J is TRBJ1-2, with 9 bases matching TRBD1. Per germline, CDR1 DFQATT and CDR2 SNEGSKA (reference sequence). The CDR3 is 12 residues long.

This clonotype has more than one count but fewer than ten. The rearrangement links TRBV28 to TRBJ1-5; maybe TRBD1 (5 bases). Per germline, CDR1 MDHEN and CDR2 SYDVKM. CDR3 length: 14 residues. The V end lost 5 bases, the J end lost 1 base, and 9 bases lay between the germline ends. The CDR3 nucleotides read TGTGCCAGCAGTAGGGACTTCAGCAATCAGCCCCAGCATTTT. This gives the protein CASSRDFSNQPQHF.

This clonotype was counted many times. The chain uses TRBV12-3 or TRBV12-4 and TRBJ2-3; no firm D call. V lost 8 bases and J lost 4, with 7 bases in between. The CDR3 totals 11 residues. CDR3 DNA sequence: TGTGCCAGCGGGTCGGCAGATACGCAGTATTTT. Its translation is CASGSADTQYF.

This clonotype was recorded many times. This chain links TRBV20-1 with TRBJ2-4; D gene uncertain. This CDR3 region has 14 residues. V dropped 1 base and J dropped 0 bases, with 7 bases sitting between them. In germline, CDR1 is DFQATT, CDR2 SNEGSKA (reference sequence). The chain's CDR3 is CSARGRRAKNIQYF. In DNA, the CDR3 is TGCAGTGCTAGAGGTCGAAGAGCCAAAAACATTCAGTACTTC.

Only a few counts were recorded for this clonotype. This chain uses TRBV7-9 with TRBJ2-2; D is unresolved. CDR1 SEHNR and CDR2 FQNEAQ come from the germline V gene (reference sequence). The CDR3 is made up of 15 amino acids. Deletions cut 2 bases from V and 2 bases from J, with 9 bases between. CDR3 region: CASSLIMANTGELFF. As DNA, the CDR3 is TGTGCCAGCAGCTTAATAATGGCCAACACCGGGGAGCTGTTTTTT.

The chain is built from TRBV7-2 and TRBJ2-7; D is ambiguous. V was trimmed by 9 bases and J by 3 bases, leaving 18 bases between them. The CDR3 covers 14 residues. Germline V CDR1 and CDR2: SGHTA, FQGNSA. CDR3 sequence reads: CASTPEPSRYEQYF. The CDR3 region has the DNA TGTGCCAGTACGCCTGAGCCGTCCCGCTACGAGCAGTACTTC.

This clonotype showed up just a few times. The chain carries TRBV27 and TRBJ2-3; 7 nucleotides line up with TRBD1. This CDR3 spans 15 amino acids. The V gene end was trimmed by 4 bases and the J gene end by 8 bases; junction bases not matched to a gene: 12. From germline, CDR1 is MNHEY and CDR2 SMNVEV (reference sequence). CDR3 sequence reads: CASSYLRQGVSTQYF. The DNA for the CDR3 is TGTGCCAGCAGTTATCTTCGGCAGGGGGTTAGTACGCAGTATTTT.